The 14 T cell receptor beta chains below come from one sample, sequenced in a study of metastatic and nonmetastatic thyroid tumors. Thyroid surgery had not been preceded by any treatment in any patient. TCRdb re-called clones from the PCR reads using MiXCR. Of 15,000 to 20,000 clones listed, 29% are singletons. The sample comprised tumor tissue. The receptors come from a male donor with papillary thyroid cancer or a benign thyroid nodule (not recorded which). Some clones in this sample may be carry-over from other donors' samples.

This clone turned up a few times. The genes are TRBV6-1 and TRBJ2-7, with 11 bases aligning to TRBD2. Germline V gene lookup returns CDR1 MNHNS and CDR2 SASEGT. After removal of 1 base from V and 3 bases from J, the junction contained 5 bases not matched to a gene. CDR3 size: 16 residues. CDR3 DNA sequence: TGTGCCAGCAGTGAAGAACTAGCGGGAGAAAACTACGAGCAGTACTTC. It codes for CASSEELAGENYEQYF.

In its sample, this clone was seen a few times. CDR3 in amino acids: CASSSEAETGELFF. The CDR3 DNA sequence: TGTGCCAGCAGTTCAGAAGCGGAGACCGGGGAGCTGTTTTTT. This sequence joins TRBV6-5 and TRBJ2-2; the D gene is possibly TRBD2 (5 bases). The length of the CDR3 is 14 residues. CDR1 and CDR2 (germline): MNHEY, SVGAGI. V lost 4 bases, J lost 5 bases, and 11 bases lay in between.

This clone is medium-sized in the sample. The CDR3 protein is CASRLGTGDGYTF. The CDR3 DNA reads TGTGCCAGCAGACTTGGGACAGGGGATGGCTACACCTTC. V and J are TRBV11-3 and TRBJ1-2; TRBD1 aligns across 10 bases. This CDR3 comprises 13 residues. Germline CDR1 reads SGHNT; CDR2 reads YENEEA. J lost 6 bases, V lost 6 bases, and 4 bases had no gene match.

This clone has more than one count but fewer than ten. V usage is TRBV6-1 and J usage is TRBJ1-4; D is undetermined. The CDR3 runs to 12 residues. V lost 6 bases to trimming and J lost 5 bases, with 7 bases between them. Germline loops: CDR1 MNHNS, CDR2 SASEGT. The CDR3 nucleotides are TGTGCCAGCAGGACTCTCAATGAAAAACTGTTTTTT. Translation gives CASRTLNEKLFF.

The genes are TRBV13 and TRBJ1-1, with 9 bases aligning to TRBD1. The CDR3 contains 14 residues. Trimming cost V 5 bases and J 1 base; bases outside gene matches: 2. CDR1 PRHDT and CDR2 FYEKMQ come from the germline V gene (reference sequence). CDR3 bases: TGTGCCAGCAGCCAGGACAGGGGGAACACTGAAGCTTTCTTT. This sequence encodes CASSQDRGNTEAFF.

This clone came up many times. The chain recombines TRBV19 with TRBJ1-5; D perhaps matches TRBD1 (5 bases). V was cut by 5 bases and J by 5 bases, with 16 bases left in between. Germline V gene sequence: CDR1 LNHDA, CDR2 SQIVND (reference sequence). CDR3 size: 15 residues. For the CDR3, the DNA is TGTGCCAGTAGTGGGGCGGGGACCCCGGATCAGCCCCAGCATTTT. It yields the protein CASSGAGTPDQPQHF.

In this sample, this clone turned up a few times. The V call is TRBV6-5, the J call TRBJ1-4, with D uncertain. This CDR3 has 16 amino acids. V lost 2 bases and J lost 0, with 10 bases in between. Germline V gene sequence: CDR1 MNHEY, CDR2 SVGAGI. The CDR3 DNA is TGTGCCAGCAGTTACACAGCCAGCACAACTAATGAAAAACTGTTTTTT. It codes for CASSYTASTTNEKLFF.

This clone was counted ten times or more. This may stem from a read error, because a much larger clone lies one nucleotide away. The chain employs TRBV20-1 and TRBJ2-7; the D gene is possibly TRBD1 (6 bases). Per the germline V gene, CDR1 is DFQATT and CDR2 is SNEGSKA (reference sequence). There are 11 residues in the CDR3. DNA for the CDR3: TGCAGTGCTGATGCAGGGGACGAGCAGCACTTC. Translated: CSADAGDEQHF.

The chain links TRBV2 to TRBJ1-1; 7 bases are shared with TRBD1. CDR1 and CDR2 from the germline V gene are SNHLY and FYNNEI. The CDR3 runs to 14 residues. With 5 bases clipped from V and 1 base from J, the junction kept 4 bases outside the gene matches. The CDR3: CASSPGTENTEAFF. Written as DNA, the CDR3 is TGTGCCAGCAGTCCCGGGACAGAGAACACTGAAGCTTTCTTT.

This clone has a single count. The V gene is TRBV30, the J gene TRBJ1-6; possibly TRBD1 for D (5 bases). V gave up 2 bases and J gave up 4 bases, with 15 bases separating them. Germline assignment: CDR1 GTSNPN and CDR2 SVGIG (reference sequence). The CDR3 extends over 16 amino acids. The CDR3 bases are TGTGCCTGGAGTTTTGAGGGGTTAGGGTATAATTCACCCCTCCACTTT. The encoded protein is CAWSFEGLGYNSPLHF.

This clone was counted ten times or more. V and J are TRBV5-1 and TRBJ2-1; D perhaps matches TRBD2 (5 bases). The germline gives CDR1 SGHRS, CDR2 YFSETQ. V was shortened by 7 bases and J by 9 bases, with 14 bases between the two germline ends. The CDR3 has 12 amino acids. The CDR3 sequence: CASRQAEGEQFF. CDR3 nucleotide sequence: TGCGCCAGCCGCCAGGCTGAGGGTGAGCAGTTCTTC.

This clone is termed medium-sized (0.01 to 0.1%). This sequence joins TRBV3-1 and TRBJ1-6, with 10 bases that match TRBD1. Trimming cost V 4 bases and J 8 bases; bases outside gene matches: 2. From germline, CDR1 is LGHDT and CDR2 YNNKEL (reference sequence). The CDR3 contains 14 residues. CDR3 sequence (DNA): TGTGCCAGCAGCCTGGGGACAGGGGATTCACCCCTCCACTTT. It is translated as CASSLGTGDSPLHF. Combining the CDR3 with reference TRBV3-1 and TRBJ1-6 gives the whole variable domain DTAVSQTPKYLVTQMGNDKSIKCEQNLGHDTMYWYKQDSKKFLKIMFSYNNKELIINETVPNRFSPKSPDKAHLNLHINSLELGDSAVYFCASSLGTGDSPLHFGNGTRLTVT.

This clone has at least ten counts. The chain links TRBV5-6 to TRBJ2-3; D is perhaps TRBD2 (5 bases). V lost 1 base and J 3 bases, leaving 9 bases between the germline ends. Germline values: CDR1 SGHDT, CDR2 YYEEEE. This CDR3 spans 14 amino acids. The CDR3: CASSLPSWTDTQYF. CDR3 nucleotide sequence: TGTGCCAGCAGCTTGCCTAGCTGGACAGATACGCAGTATTTT. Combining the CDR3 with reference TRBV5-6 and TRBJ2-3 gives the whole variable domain DAGVTQSPTHLIKTRGQQVTLRCSPKSGHDTVSWYQQALGQGPQFIFQYYEEEERQRGNFPDRFSGHQFPNYSSELNVNALLLGDSALYLCASSLPSWTDTQYFGPGTRLTVL.

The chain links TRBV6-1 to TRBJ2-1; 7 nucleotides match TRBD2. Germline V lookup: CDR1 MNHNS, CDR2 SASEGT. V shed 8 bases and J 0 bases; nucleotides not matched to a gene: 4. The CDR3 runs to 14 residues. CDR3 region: CASSLAASYNEQFF. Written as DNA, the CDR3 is TGTGCCAGCTCGCTAGCGGCCTCCTACAATGAGCAGTTCTTC.